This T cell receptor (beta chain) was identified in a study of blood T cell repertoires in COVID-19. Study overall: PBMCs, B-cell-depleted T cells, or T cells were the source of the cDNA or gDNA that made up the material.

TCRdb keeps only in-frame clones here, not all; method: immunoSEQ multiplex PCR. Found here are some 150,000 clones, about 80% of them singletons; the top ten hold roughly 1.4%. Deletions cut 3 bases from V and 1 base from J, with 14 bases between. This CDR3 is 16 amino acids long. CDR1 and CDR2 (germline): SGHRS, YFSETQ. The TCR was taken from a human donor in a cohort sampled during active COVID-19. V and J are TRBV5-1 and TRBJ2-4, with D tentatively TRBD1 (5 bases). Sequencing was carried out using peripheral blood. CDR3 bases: TGCGCCAGCAGCTACGACAGTAACTGGGCCAAAAACATTCAGTACTTC. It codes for CASSYDSNWAKNIQYF.